This T cell receptor (beta chain) was found in a study of blood T cell repertoires in COVID-19. Across the study: T cells, B-cell-depleted T cells, or PBMCs provided the cDNA or gDNA that served as material.

This clone was counted a single time. The assay was immunoSEQ multiplex PCR, and TCRdb's table has in-frame clones only and misses some. The sample holds roughly 400,000 clones, approximately 90% seen once. The CDR3 runs 14 residues. Germline lookup yields CDR1 MNHNY and CDR2 SVGAGI (reference sequence). With 5 bases removed from V and 2 bases from J, the gap between germline ends came to 12 bases. What was sequenced was PBMCs or T cells enriched from blood (not recorded which). The receptor was isolated from a middle-aged woman who had been exposed to COVID-19. This rearrangement joins TRBV6-6 to TRBJ1-1; D may be TRBD1 (6 bases). The CDR3 loop reads CASSDRRRNTEAFF. Here the CDR3 DNA reads TGTGCCAGCAGTGACAGGAGGAGAAACACTGAAGCTTTCTTT.